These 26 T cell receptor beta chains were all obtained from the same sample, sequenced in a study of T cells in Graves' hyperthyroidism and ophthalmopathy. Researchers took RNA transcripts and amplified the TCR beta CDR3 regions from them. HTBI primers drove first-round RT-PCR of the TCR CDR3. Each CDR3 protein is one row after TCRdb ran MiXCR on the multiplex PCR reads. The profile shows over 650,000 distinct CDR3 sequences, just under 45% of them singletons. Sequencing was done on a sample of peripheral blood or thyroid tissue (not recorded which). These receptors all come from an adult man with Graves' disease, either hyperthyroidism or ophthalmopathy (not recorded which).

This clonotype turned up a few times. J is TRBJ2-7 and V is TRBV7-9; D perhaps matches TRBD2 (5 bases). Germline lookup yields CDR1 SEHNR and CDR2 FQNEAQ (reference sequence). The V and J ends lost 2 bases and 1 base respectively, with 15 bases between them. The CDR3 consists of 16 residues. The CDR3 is CASSLRSGVASYEQYF. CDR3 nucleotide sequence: TGTGCCAGCAGCTTAAGATCCGGGGTGGCATCCTACGAGCAGTACTTC.

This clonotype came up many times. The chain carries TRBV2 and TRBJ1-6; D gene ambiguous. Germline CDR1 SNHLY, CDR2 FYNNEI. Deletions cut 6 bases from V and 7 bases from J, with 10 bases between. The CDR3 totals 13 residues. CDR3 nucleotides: TGTGCCAGCAGGGGAGACTTCAATTCACCCCTCCACTTT. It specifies CASRGDFNSPLHF.

Here the CDR3 reads CSALEPTVSGNTIYF. The CDR3 DNA reads as TGCAGTGCATTAGAACCGACGGTATCTGGAAACACCATATATTTT. The chain links TRBV20-1 to TRBJ1-3; D is uncertain. The V end was cut by 6 bases, the J end by 1 base, with 16 bases between. CDR1 is DFQATT, CDR2 SNEGSKA, per germline (reference sequence). The CDR3 loop spans 15 amino acids.

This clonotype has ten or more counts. For the CDR3, the DNA is TGTGCCAGCAGCTTAGCGGCGGAGCAGTACTTC. Translating gives CASSLAAEQYF. The gene calls are TRBV7-9 and TRBJ2-7; no clear D. V lost 0 bases and J 7 bases, leaving 4 bases between the germline ends. In germline, CDR1 is SEHNR, CDR2 FQNEAQ (reference sequence). The CDR3 totals 11 residues.

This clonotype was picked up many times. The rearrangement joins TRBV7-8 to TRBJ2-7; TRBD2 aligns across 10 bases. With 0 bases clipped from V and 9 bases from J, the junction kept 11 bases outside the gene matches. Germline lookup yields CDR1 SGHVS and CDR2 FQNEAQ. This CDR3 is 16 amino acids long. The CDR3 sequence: CASSLASGLAGVVQYF. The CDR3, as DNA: TGTGCCAGCAGCTTAGCGTCAGGGCTAGCGGGAGTGGTGCAGTACTTC.

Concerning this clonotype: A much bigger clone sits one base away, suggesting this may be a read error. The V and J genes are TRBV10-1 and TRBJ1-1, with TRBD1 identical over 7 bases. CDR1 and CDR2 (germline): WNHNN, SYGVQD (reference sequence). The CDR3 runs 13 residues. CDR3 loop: CTSSRTGGAEAFF. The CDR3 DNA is TGCACCAGCAGTCGGACAGGAGGCGCTGAAGCTTTCTTT.

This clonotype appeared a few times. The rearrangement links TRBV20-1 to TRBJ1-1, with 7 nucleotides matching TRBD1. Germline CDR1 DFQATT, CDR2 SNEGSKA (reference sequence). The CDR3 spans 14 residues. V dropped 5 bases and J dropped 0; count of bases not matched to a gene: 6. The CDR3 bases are TGCAGTGCTGAGCCGGGACAGCTGAACACTGAAGCTTTCTTT. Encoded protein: CSAEPGQLNTEAFF.

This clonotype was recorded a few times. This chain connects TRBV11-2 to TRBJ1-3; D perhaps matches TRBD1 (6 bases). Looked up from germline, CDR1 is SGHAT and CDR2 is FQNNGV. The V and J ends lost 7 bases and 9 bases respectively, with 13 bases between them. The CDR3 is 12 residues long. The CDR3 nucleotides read TGTGCCAGCAACGGGGACACTGGCACCATATATTTT. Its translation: CASNGDTGTIYF.

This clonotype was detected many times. CDR3 sequence: CATSGPDNQPQHF. The CDR3 DNA reads TGTGCCACCAGTGGGCCCGACAATCAGCCCCAGCATTTT. The chain links TRBV24-1 to TRBJ1-5; D is undetermined. V lost 5 bases and J 3 bases, leaving 7 bases between the germline ends. The V gene's germline CDR1 is KGHDR and CDR2 SFDVKD. This CDR3 spans 13 amino acids.

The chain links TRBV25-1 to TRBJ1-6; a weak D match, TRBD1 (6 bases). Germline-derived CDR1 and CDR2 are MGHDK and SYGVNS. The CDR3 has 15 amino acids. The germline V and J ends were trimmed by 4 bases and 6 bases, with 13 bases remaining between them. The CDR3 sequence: CASSASTGLNSPLHF. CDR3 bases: TGTGCCAGCAGTGCGTCGACAGGCCTTAATTCACCCCTCCACTTT. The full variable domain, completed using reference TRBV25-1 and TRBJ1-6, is EADIYQTPRYLVIGTGKKITLECSQTMGHDKMYWYQQDPGMELHLIHYSYGVNSTEKGDLSSESTVSRIRTEHFPLTLESARPSHTSQYLCASSASTGLNSPLHFGNGTRLTVT.

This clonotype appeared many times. The CDR3 DNA reads as TGTGCCAGCAGACAGGGTTCAAATGAAAAACTGTTTTTT. Residues: CASRQGSNEKLFF. The rearrangement links TRBV2 to TRBJ1-4; D possibly corresponds to TRBD1 (6 bases). CDR1 is SNHLY, CDR2 FYNNEI, per germline. This CDR3 is built from 13 residues. Trimming took 6 bases from V and 5 from J, leaving 10 bases between them.

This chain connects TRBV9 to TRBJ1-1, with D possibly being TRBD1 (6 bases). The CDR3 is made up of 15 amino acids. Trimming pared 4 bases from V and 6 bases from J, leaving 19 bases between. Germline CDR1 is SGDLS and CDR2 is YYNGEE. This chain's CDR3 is CASSSLGGRDAEAFF. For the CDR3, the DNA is TGTGCCAGCAGCTCCCTCGGGGGGCGCGACGCTGAAGCTTTCTTT. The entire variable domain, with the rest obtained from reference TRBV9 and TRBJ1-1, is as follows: DSGVTQTPKHLITATGQRVTLRCSPRSGDLSVYWYQQSLDQGLQFLIQYYNGEERAKGNILERFSAQQFPDLHSELNLSSLELGDSALYFCASSSLGGRDAEAFFGQGTRLTVV.

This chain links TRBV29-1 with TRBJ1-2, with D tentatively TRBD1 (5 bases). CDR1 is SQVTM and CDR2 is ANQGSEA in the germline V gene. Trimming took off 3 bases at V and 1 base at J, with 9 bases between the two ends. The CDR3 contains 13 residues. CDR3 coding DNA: TGCAGCGTTGACGCAGGGATTAACTATGGCTACACCTTC. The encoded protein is CSVDAGINYGYTF. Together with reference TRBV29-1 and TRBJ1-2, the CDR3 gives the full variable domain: SAVISQKPSRDICQRGTSLTIQCQVDSQVTMMFWYRQQPGQSLTLIATANQGSEATYESGFVIDKFPISRPNLTFSTLTVSNMSPEDSSIYLCSVDAGINYGYTFGSGTRLTVV.

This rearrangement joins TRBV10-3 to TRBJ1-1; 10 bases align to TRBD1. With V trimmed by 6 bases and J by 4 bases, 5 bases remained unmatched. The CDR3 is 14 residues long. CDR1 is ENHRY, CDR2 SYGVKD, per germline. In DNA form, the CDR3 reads TGTGCCATCAGCCTGGACAGGGGGAGCACTGAAGCTTTCTTT. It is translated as CAISLDRGSTEAFF.

In nucleotides, the CDR3 is TGCAGTGCTAGCGGGGACCGTATTAATGAAAAACTGTTTTTT. Protein: CSASGDRINEKLFF. The genes are TRBV20-1 and TRBJ1-4; perhaps TRBD1 as D (5 bases). The length of the CDR3 is 14 residues. Trimming took 3 bases from V and 4 from J, leaving 12 bases between them. Germline lookup yields CDR1 DFQATT and CDR2 SNEGSKA (reference sequence).

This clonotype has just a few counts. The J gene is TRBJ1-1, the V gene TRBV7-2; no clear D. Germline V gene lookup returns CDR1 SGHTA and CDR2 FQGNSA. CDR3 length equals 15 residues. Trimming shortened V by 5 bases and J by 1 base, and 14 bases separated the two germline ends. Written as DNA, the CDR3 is TGTGCCAGCAGCCCCGATTTAAGACGGAACACTGAAGCTTTCTTT. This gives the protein CASSPDLRRNTEAFF.

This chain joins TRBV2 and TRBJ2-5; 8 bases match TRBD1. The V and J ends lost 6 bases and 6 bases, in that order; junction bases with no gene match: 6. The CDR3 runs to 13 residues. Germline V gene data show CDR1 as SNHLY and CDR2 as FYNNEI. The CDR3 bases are TGTGCCAGCAGACCAGGGGGCGGGAAGACCCAGTACTTC. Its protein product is CASRPGGGKTQYF.

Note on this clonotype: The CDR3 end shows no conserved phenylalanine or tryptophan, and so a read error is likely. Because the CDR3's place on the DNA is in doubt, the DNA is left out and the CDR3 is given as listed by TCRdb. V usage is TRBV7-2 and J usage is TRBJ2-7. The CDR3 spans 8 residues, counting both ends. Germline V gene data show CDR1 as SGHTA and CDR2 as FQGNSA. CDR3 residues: CASSLALG.

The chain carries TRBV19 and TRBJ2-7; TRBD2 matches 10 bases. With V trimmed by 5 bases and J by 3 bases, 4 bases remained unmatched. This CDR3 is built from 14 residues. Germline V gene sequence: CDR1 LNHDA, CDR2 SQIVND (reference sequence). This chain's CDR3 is CASSFTSGDYEQYF. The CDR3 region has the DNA TGTGCCAGTAGTTTTACTAGCGGGGACTACGAGCAGTACTTC.

The CDR3 spells CASRHRDNQPQHF. CDR3 nucleotides: TGCGCCAGCAGACACCGGGACAATCAGCCCCAGCATTTT. The genes are TRBV10-2 and TRBJ1-5, with no clear D. CDR3 length: 13 residues. The V gene's germline CDR1 is WSHSY and CDR2 SAAADI. The V end was cut by 6 bases, the J end by 3 bases, with 9 bases between.

CDR3 region: CASSGPEEETQYF. The DNA of the CDR3 is TGCGCCAGCAGCGGACCGGAGGAAGAGACCCAGTACTTC. The gene calls are TRBV5-1 and TRBJ2-5; D possibly corresponds to TRBD2 (5 bases). The CDR3 covers 13 residues. Trimming took 4 bases from V and 3 from J, leaving 10 bases between them. CDR1 is SGHRS and CDR2 is YFSETQ in the germline V gene.

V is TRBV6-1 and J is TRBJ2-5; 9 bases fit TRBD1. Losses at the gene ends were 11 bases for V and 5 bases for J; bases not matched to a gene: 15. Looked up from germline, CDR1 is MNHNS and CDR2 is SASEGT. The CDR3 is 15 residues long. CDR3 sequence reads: CAGKPGQGSGETQYF. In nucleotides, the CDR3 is TGTGCCGGAAAGCCGGGACAGGGCTCGGGGGAGACCCAGTACTTC.

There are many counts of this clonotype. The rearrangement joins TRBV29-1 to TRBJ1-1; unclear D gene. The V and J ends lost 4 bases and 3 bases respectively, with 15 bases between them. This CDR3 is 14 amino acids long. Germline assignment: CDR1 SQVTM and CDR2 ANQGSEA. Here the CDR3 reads CSVVTVVADTEAFF. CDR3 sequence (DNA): TGCAGCGTTGTTACGGTAGTAGCGGACACTGAAGCTTTCTTT.

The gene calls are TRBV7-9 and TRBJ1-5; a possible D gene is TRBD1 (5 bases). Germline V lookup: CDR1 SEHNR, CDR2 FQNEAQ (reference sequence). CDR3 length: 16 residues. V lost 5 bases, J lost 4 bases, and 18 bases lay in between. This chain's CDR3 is CASSGLRGGSNQPQHF. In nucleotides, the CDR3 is TGTGCCAGCAGCGGCCTCCGGGGCGGATCTAATCAGCCCCAGCATTTT.

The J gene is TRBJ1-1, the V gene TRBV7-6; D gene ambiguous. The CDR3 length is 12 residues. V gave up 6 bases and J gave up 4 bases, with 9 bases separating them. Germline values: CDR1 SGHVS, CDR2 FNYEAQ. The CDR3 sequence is CASSGSSTEAFF. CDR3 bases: TGTGCCAGCAGTGGTTCGAGCACTGAAGCTTTCTTT.

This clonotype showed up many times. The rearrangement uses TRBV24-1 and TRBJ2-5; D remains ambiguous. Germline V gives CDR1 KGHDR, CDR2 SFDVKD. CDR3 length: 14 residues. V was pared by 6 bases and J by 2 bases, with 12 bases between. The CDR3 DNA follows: TGTGCCACCAGTCAAACAAGTTATCAAGAGACCCAGTACTTC. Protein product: CATSQTSYQETQYF.